This T cell receptor beta chain was obtained from a study of shared clonotypes between healthy human individuals. Study findings and constraints: The sole specimen, blood, was sampled, and tissue repertoires likely differ. Compared with clonotypes that all four donors shared, non-shared clonotypes had lower generation probabilities. Shared clonotypes: about 5.3% naive CD4, around 3.4% naive CD8, under 2.5% memory CD4, roughly 0.4% memory CD8.

Clones were sequenced by immunoSEQ multiplex PCR, and TCRdb holds only the in-frame ones, with some missing. The sample yields millions of clones, roughly 96% seen once. CD4+ cell separation produced CD45RA+ naive and CD45RA-negative memory subsets. This clone was seen only a few times. Its antigen is as yet unknown. Other DNA sequences in this specimen translate into the identical CDR3. From germline, CDR1 is MNHEY and CDR2 SMNVEV (reference sequence). CDR3 length: 12 amino acids. The ends were cut back, 3 bases at V and 2 bases at J, with 1 base in the middle. The TCR originated in a man aged 18 to 30 in good health. The sequenced sample consisted of naive CD4+ T cells sorted from blood. This sample's subset: CD45RA+ positively selected. The chain has TRBV27 and TRBJ2-2, with no clear D. DNA for the CDR3: TGTGCCAGCAGTTTCAACACCGGGGAGCTGTTTTTT. It translates to CASSFNTGELFF.